The 24 T cell receptor beta chains presented below share a single source sample, sequenced in a study of blood T cell repertoires in COVID-19. Clones were sequenced by immunoSEQ multiplex PCR, and TCRdb holds only the in-frame ones, with some missing. Found here are under 500,000 clones, 70% to 90% of them singletons; the top ten hold nearly 2%. Sequencing was done on a sample of PBMCs or T cells enriched from blood (not recorded which). The receptors here all came from a woman aged 18 to 35 with acute COVID-19.

The chain uses TRBV11-2 and TRBJ1-5; a weak D match, TRBD1 (6 bases). From germline, CDR1 is SGHAT and CDR2 FQNNGV. Between the trimmed V and J ends, which lost 8 bases and 6 bases, there was a span of 17 bases. This CDR3 has 14 residues. The CDR3 here is CASSVQGAGQPQHF. The CDR3 DNA sequence: TGTGCCAGCTCCGTACAGGGCGCCGGTCAGCCCCAGCATTTT.

The V gene is TRBV28, the J gene TRBJ1-1, with D tentatively TRBD1 (5 bases). This CDR3 is 14 amino acids long. V was cut by 6 bases and J by 3 bases, with 14 bases left in between. Germline values: CDR1 MDHEN, CDR2 SYDVKM. CDR3 residues: CASRGFRGDTEAFF. The DNA for the CDR3 is TGTGCCAGCAGGGGTTTTCGGGGGGACACTGAAGCTTTCTTT.

The CDR3 coding sequence is TGTGCCACCAGCAGAGATTCATTGGGGAGCTACGAGCAGTACTTC. As protein: CATSRDSLGSYEQYF. The chain uses TRBV15 and TRBJ2-7; possibly TRBD2 for D (5 bases). The CDR3 totals 15 residues. CDR1 is LNHNV, CDR2 YYDKDF, per germline (reference sequence). V was clipped by 0 bases and J by 3 bases, with 12 bases between them.

The J gene is TRBJ2-1, the V gene TRBV5-1; tentatively, D is TRBD2 (5 bases). Germline values: CDR1 SGHRS, CDR2 YFSETQ. The CDR3 totals 11 residues. V dropped 4 bases and J dropped 10 bases, with 9 bases sitting between them. This CDR3 is CASSTSIEQFF. In nucleotides, the CDR3 is TGCGCCAGCAGCACTAGTATAGAGCAGTTCTTC.

The V and J genes are TRBV28 and TRBJ2-7; 7 bases match TRBD2. The CDR3 runs 14 residues. With 5 bases clipped from V and 5 bases from J, the junction kept 9 bases outside the gene matches. Germline V CDR1 and CDR2: MDHEN, SYDVKM. This CDR3 reads CASSVGGTYHEQYF. The CDR3 DNA is TGTGCCAGCAGTGTGGGGGGGACTTACCACGAGCAGTACTTC.

The chain combines TRBV6-5 with TRBJ1-5, with D possibly matching TRBD1 (5 bases). The CDR3 is 14 amino acids. The V end lost 11 bases, the J end lost 0 bases, and 14 bases lay between the germline ends. Germline V gene sequence: CDR1 MNHEY, CDR2 SVGAGI. DNA for the CDR3: TGTGCCGTCGGGGGGGGAATTAGCAATCAGCCCCAGCATTTT. Its translation is CAVGGGISNQPQHF.

The chain couples TRBV19 to TRBJ1-2; 7 positions agree with TRBD1. This CDR3 is built from 14 residues. Unmatched junction bases numbered 12, after V lost 10 bases and J lost 4 bases. Germline lookup yields CDR1 LNHDA and CDR2 SQIVND (reference sequence). The DNA for the CDR3 is TGTGCCACCGGACAGGCGGCCTATTTCTATGGCTACACCTTC. Amino acid sequence: CATGQAAYFYGYTF.

V gene TRBV10-1 combines with J gene TRBJ2-1; 8 nucleotides match TRBD1. This CDR3 is 14 amino acids long. The ends lost 5 bases at V and 5 bases at J; junction bases unmatched: 5. Germline assignment: CDR1 WNHNN and CDR2 SYGVQD (reference sequence). Here the CDR3 DNA reads TGCGCCAGCAGTAGACAGGGGTTGAACAATGAGCAGTTCTTC. It codes for CASSRQGLNNEQFF.

There are many counts of this clone. The same CDR3 also results from other DNA sequences found in this sample. The chain is built from TRBV9 and TRBJ1-5; D not resolved. V dropped 0 bases and J dropped 3 bases, with 4 bases sitting between them. CDR1 and CDR2 from the germline V gene are SGDLS and YYNGEE. The CDR3 sequence is 13 residues long. CDR3 nucleotides: TGTGCCAGCAGCGTAGGTCACAATCAGCCCCAGCATTTT. The encoded protein is CASSVGHNQPQHF.

V gene TRBV12-5 combines with J gene TRBJ1-2, with TRBD1 matching 8 bases. Germline lookup yields CDR1 LGHNT and CDR2 FRNRAP. V was clipped by 6 bases and J by 4 bases; unmatched bases: 4. The CDR3 is made up of 13 amino acids. CDR3 in amino acids: CASGMGQAYGYTF. The CDR3 DNA reads as TGTGCTAGTGGCATGGGACAGGCCTATGGCTACACCTTC.

J is TRBJ1-5 and V is TRBV15; tentative D call: TRBD1 (5 bases). This CDR3 is built from 14 residues. CDR1 is LNHNV, CDR2 YYDKDF, per germline (reference sequence). V was clipped by 0 bases and J by 7 bases, with 10 bases between them. CDR3 loop: CATSRERRGQPQHF. CDR3 coding DNA: TGTGCCACCAGCAGAGAGAGAAGGGGACAGCCCCAGCATTTT.

The rearrangement joins TRBV2 to TRBJ2-3; TRBD2 agrees at 8 bases. The V and J ends lost 4 bases and 0 bases, in that order; junction bases with no gene match: 3. Looked up from germline, CDR1 is SNHLY and CDR2 is FYNNEI. This CDR3 region has 15 residues. CDR3 DNA: TGTGCCAGCAGTGGCGGGACTAGTAGCACAGATACGCAGTATTTT. This gives the protein CASSGGTSSTDTQYF.

The chain couples TRBV24-1 to TRBJ2-1; 7 bases are a match to TRBD1. CDR3 length: 13 residues. With V trimmed by 9 bases and J by 3 bases, 4 bases remained unmatched. Germline V lookup: CDR1 KGHDR, CDR2 SFDVKD. In DNA form, the CDR3 reads TGTGCCACCCGGGACAGAGGCTACAATGAGCAGTTCTTC. As protein: CATRDRGYNEQFF.

The V call is TRBV4-1, the J call TRBJ2-4, with a weak D call TRBD2 (5 bases). Germline assignment: CDR1 MGHRA and CDR2 YSYEKL. The CDR3 loop spans 16 amino acids. V lost 0 bases to trimming and J lost 1 base, with 10 bases between them. The CDR3 sequence is CASSQDEGLAKNIQYF. As DNA, the CDR3 is TGCGCCAGCAGCCAAGACGAGGGTCTGGCCAAAAACATTCAGTACTTC.

J is TRBJ1-1 and V is TRBV7-9; D remains ambiguous. The germline V and J ends were trimmed by 1 base and 0 bases, with 12 bases remaining between them. CDR1 SEHNR and CDR2 FQNEAQ come from the germline V gene (reference sequence). The CDR3 totals 16 residues. The CDR3 is CASSLVGRSMNTEAFF. CDR3 DNA sequence: TGTGCCAGCAGCTTAGTGGGCAGATCCATGAACACTGAAGCTTTCTTT.

The J gene is TRBJ1-4, the V gene TRBV15; TRBD1 matches at 10 bases. This CDR3 is built from 12 residues. Germline CDR1 is LNHNV and CDR2 is YYDKDF (reference sequence). With V trimmed by 8 bases and J by 8 bases, 2 bases remained unmatched. CDR3 loop: CATGDRGEKLFF. In nucleotides, the CDR3 is TGTGCCACCGGGGACAGGGGAGAAAAACTGTTTTTT.

The chain uses TRBV5-1 and TRBJ2-7; 9 bases are a match to TRBD2. The CDR3 extends over 15 amino acids. Germline assignment: CDR1 SGHRS and CDR2 YFSETQ. V lost 3 bases to trimming and J lost 2 bases; unmatched junction nucleotides: 6. CDR3 DNA: TGCGCCAGCAGCTCAACTAGCGGGCAGACCTACGAGCAGTACTTC. It encodes CASSSTSGQTYEQYF.

V and J are TRBV28 and TRBJ2-1; 10 positions agree with TRBD2. The V gene's germline CDR1 is MDHEN and CDR2 SYDVKM. J was trimmed by 5 bases and V by 5 bases; bases with no gene match: 15. The CDR3 is made up of 18 amino acids. The CDR3 DNA sequence: TGTGCCAGCAGTGAAACCGGGACTAGCGTTAAGAACGACAATGAGCAGTTCTTC. Its protein is CASSETGTSVKNDNEQFF. Combining the CDR3 with reference TRBV28 and TRBJ2-1 gives the whole variable domain DVKVTQSSRYLVKRTGEKVFLECVQDMDHENMFWYRQDPGLGLRLIYFSYDVKMKEKGDIPEGYSVSREKKERFSLILESASTNQTSMYLCASSETGTSVKNDNEQFFGPGTRLTVL.

This rearrangement joins TRBV5-1 to TRBJ1-2; 8 nucleotides match TRBD1. Germline V gene data show CDR1 as SGHRS and CDR2 as YFSETQ. Losses at the gene ends were 3 bases for V and 1 base for J; bases not matched to a gene: 8. CDR3 length equals 16 residues. The CDR3 DNA is TGCGCCAGCAGCTCCGAGAACAGGGGGTTTAACTATGGCTACACCTTC. Amino acid sequence: CASSSENRGFNYGYTF.

The genes are TRBV24-1 and TRBJ2-1; a weak D match, TRBD1 (5 bases). Germline assignment: CDR1 KGHDR and CDR2 SFDVKD. The ends were cut back, 3 bases at V and 3 bases at J, with 8 bases in the middle. CDR3 length: 14 amino acids. The chain's CDR3 is CATSDHDSYNEQFF. As DNA, the CDR3 is TGTGCCACCAGTGATCACGACAGCTACAATGAGCAGTTCTTC.

The rearrangement joins TRBV30 to TRBJ2-3; TRBD2 matches at 8 bases. V was pared by 3 bases and J by 2 bases, with 7 bases of the junction left unmatched. This CDR3 comprises 15 residues. Looked up from germline, CDR1 is GTSNPN and CDR2 is SVGIG (reference sequence). The CDR3 DNA is TGTGCCTGGAGCCCGGGACTAGGGACCACAGATACGCAGTATTTT. As protein: CAWSPGLGTTDTQYF.

The CDR3, as DNA: TGTGCCAGCAGTCTTACAGGGGGCTTAGTTACAGATACGCAGTATTTT. Its protein product is CASSLTGGLVTDTQYF. The chain couples TRBV2 to TRBJ2-3; TRBD1 aligns across 9 bases. This CDR3 has 16 residues. V gave up 5 bases and J gave up 3 bases; unmatched junction bases: 9. Germline values: CDR1 SNHLY, CDR2 FYNNEI.

The chain is built from TRBV5-1 and TRBJ2-3; no definite D call. The V end was cut by 2 bases, the J end by 3 bases, with 10 bases between. CDR3 size: 14 residues. CDR1 and CDR2 from the germline V gene are SGHRS and YFSETQ. The DNA of the CDR3 is TGCGCCAGCAGCTTTAGACATCCGACAGATACGCAGTATTTT. Its translation: CASSFRHPTDTQYF.

V and J are TRBV9 and TRBJ1-3; weak D call: TRBD1 (5 bases). Germline lookup yields CDR1 SGDLS and CDR2 YYNGEE. CDR3 length equals 15 residues. Trimming left V 3 bases short and J 0 bases short, with 10 bases between. CDR3 protein: CASSADSASGNTIYF. The CDR3 DNA follows: TGTGCCAGCAGCGCTGACAGTGCCTCTGGAAACACCATATATTTT. Filled out from reference TRBV9 and TRBJ1-3, the complete variable domain reads DSGVTQTPKHLITATGQRVTLRCSPRSGDLSVYWYQQSLDQGLQFLIQYYNGEERAKGNILERFSAQQFPDLHSELNLSSLELGDSALYFCASSADSASGNTIYFGEGSWLTVV.